This passage covers 32 T cell receptor beta chains from one sample sequenced in a study of blood T cell repertoires in COVID-19 (dated by TCRdb to the early 2020s). The library was produced with the immunoSEQ multiplex PCR assay. TCRdb provides this immuneACCESS table in a form limited to in-frame rearrangements. Some clones are lacking; in checked studies, under half of them reflect an unresolved V gene, and why the rest are absent is not known. The sample data list 250,000 to 300,000 clones, and 89% of these were observed just once. 2% to 2.5% of the sample lies in the top ten. Sequencing was performed on peripheral blood. These receptor sequences come from a man aged 50 or older with acute or convalescent COVID-19.

The V call is TRBV29-1, the J call TRBJ1-2; 7 nucleotides agree with TRBD1. J gave up 4 bases and V 6 bases, and 11 bases lay outside the gene matches. This CDR3 is 14 amino acids long. Germline V gene data show CDR1 as SQVTM and CDR2 as ANQGSEA. Written as DNA, the CDR3 is TGCAGCGTATCCGGGACAGATACCCTCTATGGCTACACCTTC. It specifies CSVSGTDTLYGYTF.

The genes are TRBV30 and TRBJ1-2; weak D call: TRBD1 (6 bases). Germline CDR1 and CDR2: GTSNPN and SVGIG (reference sequence). The CDR3 totals 16 residues. V dropped 2 bases and J dropped 5 bases, with 21 bases sitting between them. CDR3 amino acids: CAWSRPGQLLQYGYTF. As DNA, the CDR3 is TGTGCCTGGAGTCGCCCCGGACAGCTACTTCAGTATGGCTACACCTTC.

The V gene is TRBV15, the J gene TRBJ1-1; D unresolved. Germline V gene data show CDR1 as LNHNV and CDR2 as YYDKDF (reference sequence). Trimming took off 4 bases at V and 0 bases at J, with 9 bases between the two ends. The CDR3 consists of 14 residues. The CDR3 DNA reads TGTGCCACCAGCAATGGCGGGCTGAACACTGAAGCTTTCTTT. Protein: CATSNGGLNTEAFF.

The chain carries TRBV9 and TRBJ1-4; 10 bases agree with TRBD1. CDR3 size: 14 residues. V lost 2 bases and J lost 5; bases outside the gene matches: 0. Germline lookup yields CDR1 SGDLS and CDR2 YYNGEE. In nucleotides, the CDR3 is TGTGCCAGCAGCGTGGGACAGGGGAATGAAAAACTGTTTTTT. It yields the protein CASSVGQGNEKLFF.

This sequence joins TRBV4-1 and TRBJ1-1; 8 bases agree with TRBD1. Germline CDR1 reads MGHRA; CDR2 reads YSYEKL. Germline trimming cut 3 bases from V and 8 bases from J; bases unmatched to any gene: 2. The CDR3 spans 12 residues. Here the CDR3 reads CASSQGQAEAFF. The DNA of the CDR3 is TGCGCCAGCAGCCAGGGACAGGCCGAAGCTTTCTTT.

The genes are TRBV11-3 and TRBJ2-3; TRBD1 might be the D (6 bases). The CDR3 contains 14 residues. CDR1 is SGHNT and CDR2 is YENEEA in the germline V gene. V was trimmed by 4 bases and J by 1 base, leaving 9 bases between them. CDR3 nucleotide sequence: TGTGCCAGCAGCTCACACAGGGGCACAGATACGCAGTATTTT. Its translation is CASSSHRGTDTQYF.

The chain couples TRBV10-1 to TRBJ2-3; TRBD2 aligns across 8 bases. CDR3 length equals 17 residues. The J segment lost 0 bases and the V segment lost 0 bases, leaving 5 bases of the junction unmatched. Germline V gives CDR1 WNHNN, CDR2 SYGVQD (reference sequence). CDR3 bases: TGCGCCAGCAGTGAGTCGAAGGTAGCGGGGAGCACAGATACGCAGTATTTT. Its protein is CASSESKVAGSTDTQYF.

Worth noting for this clone: Distinct nucleotide sequences in the sample also encode this CDR3. The V gene is TRBV7-9, the J gene TRBJ1-2, with D possibly being TRBD1 (5 bases). V dropped 3 bases and J dropped 2 bases, with 7 bases sitting between them. Germline values: CDR1 SEHNR, CDR2 FQNEAQ (reference sequence). The CDR3 length is 13 residues. In DNA, the CDR3 is TGTGCCAGCAGCTTGGGGCAGAACTATGGCTACACCTTC. Protein product: CASSLGQNYGYTF.

The chain joins TRBV19 to TRBJ1-2; D call uncertain. This CDR3 has 12 amino acids. V lost 5 bases and J 4 bases, leaving 8 bases between the germline ends. The germline gives CDR1 LNHDA, CDR2 SQIVND (reference sequence). The CDR3 protein is CASSPTVYGYTF. CDR3 DNA sequence: TGTGCCAGTAGTCCTACAGTCTATGGCTACACCTTC.

The V and J genes are TRBV5-1 and TRBJ2-5, with 7 bases lining up with TRBD2. The CDR3 runs 15 residues. The germline V gene encodes CDR1 SGHRS and CDR2 YFSETQ. Trimming took 4 bases from V and 3 from J; bases not matched to a gene: 9. CDR3 sequence (DNA): TGCGCCAGCAGCCGAGGGCCACGGGGGGAAGAGACCCAGTACTTC. This gives the protein CASSRGPRGEETQYF.

The chain couples TRBV2 to TRBJ2-1; tentative D call: TRBD1 (5 bases). This CDR3 has 16 residues. Germline CDR1 reads SNHLY; CDR2 reads FYNNEI. The V end was cut by 6 bases, the J end by 0 bases, with 15 bases between. The CDR3 region is CASSYIRDSSYNEQFF. The DNA for the CDR3 is TGTGCCAGCAGCTACATCAGGGATAGCTCCTACAATGAGCAGTTCTTC.

This chain links TRBV6-6 with TRBJ2-5; a weak D match, TRBD2 (5 bases). This CDR3 contains 13 residues. Between the trimmed V and J ends, which lost 3 bases and 2 bases, there was a span of 7 bases. Germline assignment: CDR1 MNHNY and CDR2 SVGAGI (reference sequence). CDR3 DNA sequence: TGTGCCAGCAGTTATTGGAGGCAAGAGACCCAGTACTTC. This encodes CASSYWRQETQYF.

The chain is built from TRBV6-5 and TRBJ1-5, with 12 bases lining up with TRBD1. The germline gives CDR1 MNHEY, CDR2 SVGAGI. The ends lost 8 bases at V and 7 bases at J; junction bases unmatched: 9. There are 15 residues in the CDR3. The CDR3 sequence is CASGPGQGAWQPQHF. CDR3 in DNA: TGTGCCAGCGGACCGGGACAGGGGGCTTGGCAGCCCCAGCATTTT.

This clone occurred a few times. This rearrangement joins TRBV9 to TRBJ2-6, with D possibly TRBD1 on 6 matching bases. Looked up from germline, CDR1 is SGDLS and CDR2 is YYNGEE. CDR3 length: 15 residues. V was clipped by 3 bases and J by 1 base, with 8 bases between them. CDR3: CASSGTGSGANVLTF. CDR3 coding DNA: TGTGCCAGCAGCGGTACAGGGTCTGGGGCCAACGTCCTGACTTTC.

This rearrangement joins TRBV10-3 to TRBJ2-7; 7 bases are shared with TRBD2. The junction had 8 bases not matched to a gene; V was cut back by 0 bases and J by 0 bases. This CDR3 region has 17 residues. Germline assignment: CDR1 ENHRY and CDR2 SYGVKD. As DNA, the CDR3 is TGTGCCATCAGTGAGTCAGGGAGGGGCCCCAGCTCCTACGAGCAGTACTTC. This gives the protein CAISESGRGPSSYEQYF.

The J gene is TRBJ2-2, the V gene TRBV5-4; the D gene is possibly TRBD1 (6 bases). The CDR3 covers 16 residues. The V gene's germline CDR1 is SGHNT and CDR2 YYREEE (reference sequence). V shed 0 bases and J shed 3 bases, with 12 bases lying between them. CDR3 sequence reads: CASSLGGQGYTGELFF. CDR3 DNA: TGTGCCAGCAGCTTGGGGGGGCAGGGGTACACCGGGGAGCTGTTTTTT.

The chain has TRBV20-1 and TRBJ1-2; D may be TRBD1 (6 bases). V lost 4 bases and J 6 bases, leaving 9 bases between the germline ends. Per the germline V gene, CDR1 is DFQATT and CDR2 is SNEGSKA (reference sequence). The CDR3 runs 11 residues. The CDR3 protein is CSATGDNGYTF. The CDR3 DNA reads as TGCAGTGCTACCGGGGACAATGGCTACACCTTC.

This clone showed up just a few times. The rearrangement uses TRBV10-2 and TRBJ1-6; 7 bases agree with TRBD1. J lost 5 bases, V lost 5 bases, and 6 bases had no gene match. In germline, CDR1 is WSHSY, CDR2 SAAADI. The CDR3 consists of 15 residues. The chain's CDR3 is CASSQTGINNSPLHF. CDR3 in DNA: TGCGCCAGCAGTCAGACAGGGATCAATAATTCACCCCTCCACTTT.

This chain connects TRBV7-9 to TRBJ1-1, with 9 bases matching TRBD1. The V and J ends lost 1 base and 5 bases, in that order; junction bases with no gene match: 5. This CDR3 spans 15 amino acids. The germline gives CDR1 SEHNR, CDR2 FQNEAQ (reference sequence). The CDR3 region is CASSLGTGEGTEAFF. The CDR3 nucleotides read TGTGCCAGCAGCTTAGGGACAGGGGAAGGGACTGAAGCTTTCTTT. The variable domain in full, completed from reference TRBV7-9 and TRBJ1-1, reads DTGVSQNPRHKITKRGQNVTFRCDPISEHNRLYWYRQTLGQGPEFLTYFQNEAQLEKSRLLSDRFSAERPKGSFSTLEIQRTEQGDSAMYLCASSLGTGEGTEAFFGQGTRLTVV.

Worth noting for this clone: The junction shows a germline mismatch at one end, possibly a read error. The chain carries TRBV19 and TRBJ1-1, with 12 bases lining up with TRBD1. The CDR3 has 17 amino acids. Germline V CDR1 and CDR2: LNHDA, SQIVND (reference sequence). The CDR3 here is CASSKSGTGGFGTEAFF. In nucleotides, the CDR3 is TGTGCCAGCAGTAAAAGTGGGACAGGGGGCTTCGGCACTGAAGCTTTCTTT.

This chain joins TRBV3-1 (or the pseudogene TRBV3-2) and TRBJ2-5; no clear D. Trimming stripped 8 bases from V and 4 bases from J, with 5 bases between. This CDR3 region has 10 residues. Germline CDR1 and CDR2: LGHDT and YNNKEL (reference sequence). The CDR3: CASGRETQYF. CDR3 nucleotides: TGTGCCAGCGGTAGAGAGACCCAGTACTTC.

The V and J genes are TRBV7-3 and TRBJ2-1; the match to TRBD1 covers 7 bases. This CDR3 has 13 amino acids. The junction had 3 bases not matched to a gene; V was cut back by 4 bases and J by 6 bases. In germline, CDR1 is SGHTA, CDR2 FQGTGA. CDR3 loop: CASSSWTGNEQFF. The CDR3 DNA sequence: TGTGCCAGCAGCTCCTGGACAGGCAATGAGCAGTTCTTC.

V usage is TRBV18 and J usage is TRBJ1-1; 11 bases fit TRBD1. Germline CDR1 reads KGHSH; CDR2 reads LQKENI. V was pared by 6 bases and J by 7 bases, with 7 bases of the junction left unmatched. CDR3 length: 14 residues. The DNA for the CDR3 is TGTGCCAGCTCCGGGACAGGGGGTAGGGATGAAGCTTTCTTT. Protein: CASSGTGGRDEAFF.

Note on this clone: Other DNA sequences in the sample encode the same CDR3. The chain links TRBV3-1 (or the pseudogene TRBV3-2) to TRBJ1-5; D may be TRBD1 (5 bases). Looked up from germline, CDR1 is LGHDT and CDR2 is YNNKEL (reference sequence). This CDR3 contains 15 residues. V lost 1 base to trimming and J lost 3 bases, with 10 bases between them. CDR3 region: CASSQGQGPNQPQHF. The CDR3 DNA follows: TGTGCCAGCAGCCAAGGGCAGGGCCCCAATCAGCCCCAGCATTTT.

This chain uses TRBV12-3 or TRBV12-4 with TRBJ2-1, with D possibly being TRBD2 (5 bases). Trimming left V 3 bases short and J 9 bases short, with 12 bases between. CDR3 length equals 13 residues. CDR3 sequence: CASSLMYEGEQFF. CDR3 sequence (DNA): TGTGCCAGCAGTTTGATGTACGAGGGTGAGCAGTTCTTC.

The chain recombines TRBV23-1 with TRBJ1-5; 10 bases match TRBD1. TRBV23-1 falls under the ORF class, with uncertain function. This CDR3 has 15 amino acids. Unmatched junction bases numbered 3, after V lost 2 bases and J lost 5 bases. The CDR3 DNA sequence: TGCGCCAGCAGTCAAGCCGACAGGGGGCATCAGCCCCAGCATTTT. It is translated as CASSQADRGHQPQHF.

The chain uses TRBV28 and TRBJ2-5; D is uncertain. V lost 3 bases to trimming and J lost 7 bases, with 9 bases between them. The CDR3 spans 12 residues. CDR1 MDHEN and CDR2 SYDVKM come from the germline V gene. Here the CDR3 DNA reads TGTGCCAGCAGTTTCGAGGAGAGGACCCAGTACTTC. This gives the protein CASSFEERTQYF.

This clone was observed a single time. The chain employs TRBV4-1 and TRBJ2-5; 13 bases fit TRBD2. From germline, CDR1 is MGHRA and CDR2 YSYEKL. With 0 bases clipped from V and 2 bases from J, the junction kept 3 bases outside the gene matches. CDR3 length: 17 residues. The CDR3 nucleotides read TGCGCCAGCAGCCAAGACACACTAGCGGGGGGGCAAGAGACCCAGTACTTC. The encoded protein is CASSQDTLAGGQETQYF.

V usage is TRBV2 and J usage is TRBJ2-7; 9 nucleotides align to TRBD2. The CDR3 runs 13 residues. The trim removed 4 bases at V and 4 bases at J, leaving 2 bases unmatched. Germline V gene sequence: CDR1 SNHLY, CDR2 FYNNEI. The CDR3 sequence: CASSGSGGYEQYF. The CDR3 DNA follows: TGTGCCAGCAGTGGTAGCGGGGGATACGAGCAGTACTTC.

The rearrangement uses TRBV5-1 and TRBJ1-1; D uncertain. Germline V gene lookup returns CDR1 SGHRS and CDR2 YFSETQ. V was trimmed by 6 bases and J by 3 bases, leaving 12 bases between them. The CDR3 loop spans 13 amino acids. The CDR3 DNA reads TGCGCCAGCACGACGGGAAGAGACACTGAAGCTTTCTTT. Amino acid sequence: CASTTGRDTEAFF.

This clone was seen a few times. V and J are TRBV7-2 and TRBJ2-5; a possible D gene is TRBD2 (5 bases). The germline CDR1 and CDR2 sequences are SGHTA and FQGNSA. The V end lost 6 bases, the J end lost 11 bases, and 19 bases lay between the germline ends. CDR3 length equals 13 residues. The CDR3 spells CASSETLRGFQYF. The DNA of the CDR3 is TGTGCCAGCAGTGAGACCCTCCGAGGGTTTCAGTACTTC.

The chain recombines TRBV7-9 with TRBJ1-5, with TRBD1 matching 7 bases. This CDR3 is built from 14 residues. Per the germline V gene, CDR1 is SEHNR and CDR2 is FQNEAQ (reference sequence). Trimming removed 5 bases from V and 5 bases from J; junction bases left unmatched: 6. Written as DNA, the CDR3 is TGTGCCAGCAGCGCTGACAGGGAAGATCAGCCCCAGCATTTT. This sequence encodes CASSADREDQPQHF.